A selection of T cell receptor beta chains follows, all from one sample in a study of blood T cell repertoires in COVID-19. Method: immunoSEQ multiplex PCR; TCRdb's copy keeps in-frame clones and lacks some. This repertoire shows approximately 70,000 clones, 90% to 95% found once; its top ten account for about 7%. The sequencing input was peripheral blood. The receptors were gathered from a man in his forties or fifties with COVID-19, enrolled during active disease. Each CDR3 is given with its conserved first and last residue. Each record gives: D gene, J gene, V gene, clone size, CDR3 protein, CDR3 DNA. The D gene is left open where the match is weak. Not every row has a clone size; where given, it reads once, few, many or a size class.

D: TRBD1; J: TRBJ1-1; V: TRBV28; size: once; CDR3: CASTPTGKNTEAFF; DNA: TGTGCCAGCACCCCGACAGGGAAGAACACTGAAGCTTTCTTT
D: TRBD1; J: TRBJ2-1; V: TRBV10-1; size: -; CDR3: CASSDRGQGYEQFF; DNA: TGCGCCAGCAGTGACCGTGGACAGGGGTATGAGCAGTTCTTC
D: -; J: TRBJ2-5; V: TRBV5-1; size: -; CDR3: CASSALPWAEGETQYF; DNA: TGCGCCAGCAGCGCCCTACCTTGGGCGGAGGGAGAGACCCAGTACTTC
D: -; J: TRBJ1-2; V: TRBV30; size: -; CDR3: CAWRTGVSNYGYTF; DNA: TGTGCCTGGAGGACTGGCGTCTCTAACTATGGCTACACCTTC
D: -; J: TRBJ1-5; V: TRBV6-5; size: -; CDR3: CASRRGGGNQPQHF; DNA: TGTGCCAGCAGAAGGGGTGGGGGCAATCAGCCCCAGCATTTT
D: TRBD1; J: TRBJ1-6; V: TRBV5-6; size: -; CDR3: CASSYPTGRSPLHF; DNA: TGTGCCAGCAGCTACCCGACAGGGCGTTCACCCCTCCACTTT
D: -; J: TRBJ1-1; V: TRBV6-1; size: -; CDR3: CASSEVGPDTEAFF; DNA: TGTGCCAGCAGTGAAGTGGGCCCGGACACTGAAGCTTTCTTT
D: -; J: TRBJ2-3; V: TRBV11-3; size: few; CDR3: CASSLGGPKDTQYF; DNA: TGTGCCAGCAGCTTGGGCGGGCCCAAGGATACGCAGTATTTT
D: -; J: TRBJ2-7; V: TRBV9; size: -; CDR3: CASSVNPGSFSYEQYF; DNA: TGTGCCAGCAGCGTAAACCCGGGTTCCTTCTCCTACGAGCAGTACTTC
D: -; J: TRBJ1-6; V: TRBV2; size: -; CDR3: CASSHRYPVNYNSPLHF; DNA: TGTGCCAGCAGTCACAGGTACCCGGTAAACTATAATTCACCCCTCCACTTT
D: TRBD1; J: TRBJ1-6; V: TRBV5-6; size: -; CDR3: CASSLEGGDNSPLHF; DNA: TGTGCCAGCAGCTTAGAAGGGGGCGATAATTCACCCCTCCACTTT
D: -; J: TRBJ2-1; V: TRBV7-2; size: once; CDR3: CASSPRAGSGEQFF; DNA: TGTGCCAGCAGCCCTAGGGCAGGGTCCGGTGAGCAGTTCTTC
D: TRBD2; J: TRBJ2-5; V: TRBV29-1; size: -; CDR3: CSVERGAEETQYF; DNA: TGCAGCGTTGAGCGGGGGGCCGAAGAGACCCAGTACTTC
D: TRBD1; J: TRBJ2-1; V: TRBV13; size: -; CDR3: CASSQRQGWTTGYNEQFF; DNA: TGTGCCAGCAGCCAACGACAGGGGTGGACTACGGGATACAATGAGCAGTTCTTC
D: TRBD2; J: TRBJ2-5; V: TRBV11-2; size: -; CDR3: CASSLGTSGGDQETQYF; DNA: TGTGCCAGCAGCTTAGGGACTAGCGGGGGGGACCAAGAGACCCAGTACTTC
D: -; J: TRBJ2-5; V: TRBV5-1; size: -; CDR3: CASSLRGRETQYF; DNA: TGCGCCAGCAGCTTAAGGGGAAGAGAGACCCAGTACTTC
D: -; J: TRBJ1-4; V: TRBV7-9; size: -; CDR3: CASSLTGQYHEKLFF; DNA: TGTGCCAGCAGCTTAACTGGACAGTACCATGAAAAACTGTTTTTT
D: -; J: TRBJ1-1; V: TRBV4-1; size: -; CDR3: CASSQPLRRTEAFF; DNA: TGCGCCAGCAGCCAACCCCTGCGGCGGACTGAAGCTTTCTTT
D: TRBD1; J: TRBJ1-2; V: TRBV3-1/TRBV3-2; size: once; CDR3: CASSQGTGDYGYTF; DNA: TGTGCCAGCAGCCAAGGGACAGGGGACTATGGCTACACCTTC
D: TRBD1; J: TRBJ1-2; V: TRBV7-9; size: -; CDR3: CASSGTGNYGYTF; DNA: TGTGCCAGCAGCGGGACAGGCAACTATGGCTACACCTTC
D: -; J: TRBJ2-1; V: TRBV20-1; size: once; CDR3: CSASFPESAYNEQFF; DNA: TGCAGTGCTAGTTTTCCAGAAAGCGCCTACAATGAGCAGTTCTTC
D: -; J: TRBJ2-1; V: TRBV11-2; size: -; CDR3: CASSLDMGAHNEQFF; DNA: TGTGCCAGCAGCTTAGATATGGGAGCCCACAATGAGCAGTTCTTC
D: TRBD1; J: TRBJ1-1; V: TRBV2; size: -; CDR3: CASRGTVENTEAFF; DNA: TGTGCCAGCAGGGGGACAGTTGAGAACACTGAAGCTTTCTTT
D: -; J: TRBJ2-7; V: TRBV7-9; size: -; CDR3: CASSLDGEAYYEQYF; DNA: TGTGCCAGCAGCTTAGATGGTGAGGCCTACTACGAGCAGTACTTC
D: TRBD1; J: TRBJ1-2; V: TRBV28; size: -; CDR3: CASRSLGQGSVGYTF; DNA: TGTGCCAGCAGATCTCTGGGACAGGGGTCAGTAGGCTACACCTTC
D: -; J: TRBJ2-7; V: TRBV19; size: -; CDR3: CASRRGGSYEQYF; DNA: TGTGCCAGTAGGAGGGGGGGATCCTACGAGCAGTACTTC
D: -; J: TRBJ1-4; V: TRBV18; size: -; CDR3: CASSLGSEKLFF; DNA: TGTGCCAGCTCATTGGGGAGTGAAAAACTGTTTTTT
D: -; J: TRBJ2-7; V: TRBV11-2; size: -; CDR3: CASSFSLPLTGVSYEQYF; DNA: TGTGCCAGCAGCTTTTCCCTTCCCCTAACAGGAGTGAGCTACGAGCAGTACTTC
D: -; J: TRBJ2-1; V: TRBV19; size: -; CDR3: CASSIRDGSYNEQFF; DNA: TGTGCCAGTAGTATCCGGGACGGGAGCTACAATGAGCAGTTCTTC
D: -; J: TRBJ2-1; V: TRBV19; size: -; CDR3: CASGQPEQFF; DNA: TGTGCCAGTGGGCAGCCTGAGCAGTTCTTC
D: -; J: TRBJ1-3; V: TRBV9; size: -; CDR3: CASSQTEGGLAGNTIYF; DNA: TGTGCCAGCAGCCAGACAGAGGGGGGGCTCGCTGGAAACACCATATATTTT
D: -; J: TRBJ1-1; V: TRBV29-1; size: -; CDR3: CSSHRSGDTEAFF; DNA: TGCAGTTCTCATCGCAGTGGAGACACTGAAGCTTTCTTT
D: -; J: TRBJ1-4; V: TRBV19; size: -; CDR3: CASEEREKLFF; DNA: TGTGCCAGCGAGGAGCGGGAAAAACTGTTTTTT
D: TRBD1; J: TRBJ1-2; V: TRBV6-5; size: -; CDR3: CATSRTGVGYGYTF; DNA: TGTGCCACCTCCAGGACAGGGGTTGGGTATGGCTACACCTTC
D: TRBD1; J: TRBJ1-1; V: TRBV19; size: -; CDR3: CASGTGGWTEAFF; DNA: TGTGCCAGTGGAACAGGGGGCTGGACTGAAGCTTTCTTT
D: TRBD1; J: TRBJ2-2; V: TRBV6-5; size: -; CDR3: CASRRTGDTGELFF; DNA: TGTGCCAGTAGAAGGACAGGGGACACCGGGGAGCTGTTTTTT
D: -; J: TRBJ1-2; V: TRBV6-5; size: -; CDR3: CASSYSIGGNYGYTF; DNA: TGTGCCAGCAGTTACTCGATTGGCGGTAACTATGGCTACACCTTC
D: -; J: TRBJ1-2; V: TRBV19; size: -; CDR3: CASSTRLDNGYTF; DNA: TGTGCCAGTAGTACCCGATTGGACAACGGCTACACCTTC
D: -; J: TRBJ1-3; V: TRBV7-9; size: -; CDR3: CASSLELNSGNTIYF; DNA: TGTGCCAGCAGCTTAGAACTGAACTCTGGAAACACCATATATTTT
D: -; J: TRBJ2-2; V: TRBV5-4; size: -; CDR3: CASRLGGALDTGELFF; DNA: TGTGCCAGCAGACTTGGGGGGGCCTTGGACACCGGGGAGCTGTTTTTT
D: -; J: TRBJ1-1; V: TRBV28; size: -; CDR3: CASSSGEGGTEAFF; DNA: TGTGCCAGCAGTTCAGGGGAAGGGGGCACTGAAGCTTTCTTT